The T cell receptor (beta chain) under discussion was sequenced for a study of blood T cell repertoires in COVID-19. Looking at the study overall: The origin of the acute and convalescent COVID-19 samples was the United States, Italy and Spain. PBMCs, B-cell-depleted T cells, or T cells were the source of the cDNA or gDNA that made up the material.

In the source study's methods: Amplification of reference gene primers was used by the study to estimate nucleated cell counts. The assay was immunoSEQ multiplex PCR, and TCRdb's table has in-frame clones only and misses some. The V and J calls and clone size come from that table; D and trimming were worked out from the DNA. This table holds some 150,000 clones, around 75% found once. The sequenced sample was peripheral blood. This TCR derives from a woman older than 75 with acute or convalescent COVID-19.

The CDR3 nucleotides read TGTGCCAGCGGACAGCAGTACACTGAAGCTTTCTTT. Translating gives CASGQQYTEAFF. The chain joins TRBV2 to TRBJ1-1, with D maybe TRBD1 (6 bases). Trimming removed 8 bases from V and 3 bases from J, with 10 bases in between. This CDR3 has 12 residues. Germline-derived CDR1 and CDR2 are SNHLY and FYNNEI.